Following are 25 T cell receptor beta chains from one sample sequenced in a study of blood T cells in healthy people across ages. Through a sample-barcoded 5' primer and a J-beta primer mix, a second PCR was run for 7 to 11 cycles. Each CDR3 protein is one row after TCRdb ran MiXCR on the 5' RACE reads. The table includes about 1.8 million distinct CDR3 sequences, about 50% detected once. Sequencing was performed on blood. The receptors were sampled from a woman in her 40s in good health.

The chain combines TRBV20-1 with TRBJ2-7; 7 nucleotides match TRBD2. In germline, CDR1 is DFQATT, CDR2 SNEGSKA (reference sequence). The CDR3 length is 15 residues. V was clipped by 0 bases and J by 4 bases; unmatched bases: 9. DNA of the CDR3: TGCAGTGCTAGAGATTGGGGGGGGGAAGCTTACGAGCAGTACTTC. Translation: CSARDWGGEAYEQYF.

This clonotype was counted only a few times. V gene TRBV3-1 combines with J gene TRBJ2-1; D remains unclear. The CDR3 covers 16 residues. Deletions cut 2 bases from V and 7 bases from J, with 18 bases between. Germline V gene sequence: CDR1 LGHDT, CDR2 YNNKEL (reference sequence). The CDR3 is CASSQSLGRKENEQFF. The CDR3 DNA sequence: TGTGCCAGCAGCCAATCCCTCGGACGAAAGGAAAATGAGCAGTTCTTC.

Remarks on this clonotype: A read error is possible here, since a much larger clone lies one base away. This sequence joins TRBV5-8 and TRBJ2-4; 12 bases agree with TRBD1. Looked up from germline, CDR1 is SGHTS and CDR2 is YDEGEE. This CDR3 is 14 amino acids long. After removal of 5 bases from V and 15 bases from J, the junction contained 12 bases not matched to a gene. The CDR3 DNA sequence: TGTGCCAGCAGTCCCGGGACAGGGGGCGAGACCCGGTACTTC. Its translation: CASSPGTGGETRYF. The whole variable domain, remainder taken from reference TRBV5-8 and TRBJ2-4, is EAGVTQSPTHLIKTRGQQATLRCSPISGHTSVYWYQQALGLGLQFLLWYDEGEERNRGNFPPRFSGRQFPNYSSELNVNALELEDSALYLCASSPGTGGETRYFGAGTRLSVL.

This sequence joins TRBV3-1 and TRBJ2-7; D gene unclear. Trimming left V 3 bases short and J 0 bases short, with 9 bases between. The CDR3 runs to 14 residues. Germline loops: CDR1 LGHDT, CDR2 YNNKEL (reference sequence). CDR3: CASSQHKTSYEQYF. The CDR3 DNA follows: TGTGCCAGCAGCCAGCATAAAACCTCCTACGAGCAGTACTTC.

V gene TRBV9 combines with J gene TRBJ2-3; D perhaps matches TRBD2 (7 bases). This CDR3 is 15 amino acids long. Germline CDR1 reads SGDLS; CDR2 reads YYNGEE. Trimming took off 0 bases at V and 6 bases at J, with 14 bases between the two ends. In DNA form, the CDR3 reads TGTGCCAGCAGCGTAGCGGGCGGGGGCCCGGATACGCAGTATTTT. Its translation is CASSVAGGGPDTQYF.

This chain uses TRBV6-5 with TRBJ2-1; TRBD1 aligns across 9 bases. The J segment lost 4 bases and the V segment lost 0 bases, leaving 7 bases of the junction unmatched. Germline loops: CDR1 MNHEY, CDR2 SVGAGI. The CDR3 totals 17 residues. CDR3 nucleotide sequence: TGTGCCAGCAGTTACTCGGGGACAGGGATGGGTTACAATGAGCAGTTCTTC. Protein sequence: CASSYSGTGMGYNEQFF.

V and J are TRBV7-2 and TRBJ1-1; 7 positions agree with TRBD1. Germline trimming cut 5 bases from V and 4 bases from J; bases unmatched to any gene: 13. Germline CDR1 is SGHTA and CDR2 is FQGNSA. The CDR3 is 16 amino acids. CDR3: CASSQRTGQGGTEAFF. In DNA, the CDR3 is TGTGCCAGCAGCCAAAGGACAGGCCAGGGTGGCACTGAAGCTTTCTTT.

The chain employs TRBV13 and TRBJ2-7; the match to TRBD2 covers 7 bases. With V trimmed by 7 bases and J by 7 bases, 16 bases remained unmatched. Germline assignment: CDR1 PRHDT and CDR2 FYEKMQ (reference sequence). The CDR3 is made up of 15 amino acids. CDR3 nucleotides: TGTGCCAGCATCACTGGGGGTGATAGGACTAGTGAGCAGTACTTC. Its protein is CASITGGDRTSEQYF.

CDR3 region: CASSQGVESYNSPLHF. In DNA, the CDR3 is TGCGCCAGCAGCCAAGGGGTGGAGTCCTATAATTCACCCCTCCACTTT. This chain joins TRBV4-3 and TRBJ1-6; D not certain. The CDR3 has 16 amino acids. CDR1 LGHNA and CDR2 YSLEER come from the germline V gene. The V gene lost 1 base and the J gene lost 1 base, with 8 bases spanning the gap.

This clonotype was detected only a few times. This chain connects TRBV15 to TRBJ2-5; 7 bases line up with TRBD1. The CDR3 is made up of 13 amino acids. The germline V gene encodes CDR1 LNHNV and CDR2 YYDKDF (reference sequence). The trim removed 3 bases at V and 8 bases at J, leaving 6 bases unmatched. The CDR3 nucleotides are TGTGCCACCAGCAGTCGGGACAGAGAAACCCAGTACTTC. Translation: CATSSRDRETQYF.

This clonotype was seen a handful of times. The rearrangement links TRBV7-2 to TRBJ2-1; 9 bases map to TRBD1. Germline V gene data show CDR1 as SGHTA and CDR2 as FQGNSA. V was pared by 5 bases and J by 7 bases, with 9 bases of the junction left unmatched. The CDR3 sequence is 15 residues long. For the CDR3, the DNA is TGTGCCAGCAGCAGGGGACAGGGTTTTTATAATGAGCAGTTCTTC. Its protein product is CASSRGQGFYNEQFF.

This chain links TRBV10-1 with TRBJ2-1; unclear D gene. Germline V gives CDR1 WNHNN, CDR2 SYGVQD (reference sequence). There are 17 residues in the CDR3. V lost 1 base and J lost 8, with 21 bases in between. The CDR3 is CASSELLVFGRPYEQFF. The DNA of the CDR3 is TGCGCCAGCAGTGAGTTACTGGTGTTTGGTAGACCGTATGAGCAGTTCTTC.

This clonotype was recorded once. The chain links TRBV4-3 to TRBJ2-3; 7 bases match TRBD1. The CDR3 is 16 residues long. Germline lookup yields CDR1 LGHNA and CDR2 YSLEER. With V trimmed by 3 bases and J by 2 bases, 8 bases remained unmatched. The CDR3 DNA is TGCGCCAGCAGCCAGGCCGGGACAGCTCTCACAGATACGCAGTATTTT. It yields the protein CASSQAGTALTDTQYF.

The chain's CDR3 is CSADDSNTDTQYF. The CDR3 region has the DNA TGCAGTGCTGACGACAGTAACACAGATACGCAGTATTTT. The V and J genes are TRBV20-1 and TRBJ2-3, with D tentatively TRBD1 (5 bases). Deletions cut 5 bases from V and 2 bases from J, with 11 bases between. Germline V gene data show CDR1 as DFQATT and CDR2 as SNEGSKA (reference sequence). This CDR3 contains 13 residues.

The V gene is TRBV4-3, the J gene TRBJ1-6; D call uncertain. Per germline, CDR1 LGHNA and CDR2 YSLEER. The CDR3 length is 15 residues. With 0 bases removed from V and 8 bases from J, the gap between germline ends came to 11 bases. DNA of the CDR3: TGCGCCAGCAGCCAAGACCGGGCGGGAGATTCACCCCTCCACTTT. This translates into CASSQDRAGDSPLHF.

The V and J genes are TRBV9 and TRBJ2-1; 11 bases are shared with TRBD2. With V trimmed by 0 bases and J by 7 bases, 6 bases remained unmatched. The CDR3 runs to 16 residues. CDR1 is SGDLS and CDR2 is YYNGEE in the germline V gene. The CDR3 bases are TGTGCCAGCAGCGTAGCCCTAGCGGGGGGTCATAATGAGCAGTTCTTC. Protein product: CASSVALAGGHNEQFF.

The V call is TRBV5-6, the J call TRBJ2-7; a weak D match, TRBD1 (6 bases). The CDR3 has 14 amino acids. CDR1 is SGHDT, CDR2 YYEEEE, per germline. V gave up 4 bases and J gave up 2 bases, with 13 bases separating them. CDR3 DNA sequence: TGTGCCAGCAGCCCTAGACAGGTCGCCTACGAGCAGTACTTC. This codes for CASSPRQVAYEQYF.

The J gene is TRBJ2-1, the V gene TRBV6-2 or TRBV6-3; unclear D gene. This CDR3 region has 14 residues. V gave up 3 bases and J gave up 4 bases, with 10 bases separating them. The germline V gene has CDR1 MNHEY and CDR2 SVGEGT. CDR3 protein: CASSYINPYNEQFF. CDR3 in DNA: TGTGCCAGCAGTTATATCAACCCATACAATGAGCAGTTCTTC.

The chain uses TRBV3-1 and TRBJ2-7; D is unresolved. V lost 1 base and J 7 bases, leaving 11 bases between the germline ends. Germline V gene data show CDR1 as LGHDT and CDR2 as YNNKEL (reference sequence). There are 13 residues in the CDR3. The CDR3 spells CASSQVYLGEQYF. CDR3 in DNA: TGTGCCAGCAGCCAAGTTTATCTCGGGGAGCAGTACTTC.

The V and J genes are TRBV20-1 and TRBJ2-1; 8 nucleotides align to TRBD2. The CDR3 has 15 residues. The J segment lost 6 bases and the V segment lost 6 bases, leaving 13 bases of the junction unmatched. Germline CDR1 is DFQATT and CDR2 is SNEGSKA (reference sequence). The CDR3 loop reads CSAPGRQRGFNEQFF. CDR3 nucleotide sequence: TGCAGTGCCCCGGGTCGACAGCGGGGGTTCAATGAGCAGTTCTTC.

V is TRBV29-1 and J is TRBJ2-1; TRBD2 matches at 10 bases. Germline CDR1 is SQVTM and CDR2 is ANQGSEA. This CDR3 has 15 residues. With 6 bases clipped from V and 4 bases from J, the junction kept 9 bases outside the gene matches. The DNA of the CDR3 is TGCAGCGTCGCTAAGCGGGGGGGGCTGTACAATGAGCAGTTCTTC. Translating gives CSVAKRGGLYNEQFF.

V gene TRBV7-2 combines with J gene TRBJ1-2; no reliable D call. Trimming shortened V by 7 bases and J by 7 bases, and 16 bases separated the two germline ends. Per germline, CDR1 SGHTA and CDR2 FQGNSA. The CDR3 length is 13 residues. CDR3 residues: CASKELAARGYTF. The CDR3 region has the DNA TGTGCCAGCAAGGAATTGGCAGCCCGTGGCTACACCTTC.

The J gene is TRBJ2-7, the V gene TRBV19; D remains ambiguous. This CDR3 comprises 15 residues. Germline assignment: CDR1 LNHDA and CDR2 SQIVND (reference sequence). V was shortened by 10 bases and J by 2 bases, with 21 bases between the two germline ends. CDR3 amino acids: CATTDGSKPPYEQYF. In nucleotides, the CDR3 is TGTGCCACCACGGACGGGTCGAAACCCCCCTACGAGCAGTACTTC.

The chain recombines TRBV6-5 with TRBJ2-3; no clear D. V lost 4 bases, J lost 2 bases, and 7 bases lay in between. This CDR3 has 13 residues. Germline V gene lookup returns CDR1 MNHEY and CDR2 SVGAGI. The CDR3 protein is CASSWAATDTQYF. The CDR3 nucleotides read TGTGCCAGCAGTTGGGCGGCCACAGATACGCAGTATTTT.

This clonotype showed up many times. The chain is built from TRBV5-5 and TRBJ2-1, with TRBD1 matching 8 bases. Trimming removed 5 bases from V and 6 bases from J; junction bases left unmatched: 13. Looked up from germline, CDR1 is SGHKS and CDR2 is YYEKEE (reference sequence). The CDR3 length is 16 residues. Written as DNA, the CDR3 is TGTGCCAGCAGTGCTCGCGACAGGGGTGGGCGCAATGAGCAGTTCTTC. Protein: CASSARDRGGRNEQFF.